The source of this TCR beta chain is a study of metastatic and nonmetastatic thyroid tumors. TCRdb reanalyzed the PCR reads via MiXCR. Here the sample spans about 69,000 clones, 11% to 15% being singletons. Patients had received no treatment of any kind before thyroid surgery. This clone occurred many times. Germline-derived CDR1 and CDR2 are SGHRS and YFSETQ. V lost 0 bases, J lost 4 bases, and 9 bases lay in between. CDR3 length: 14 amino acids. The chain uses TRBV5-1 and TRBJ2-3; no reliable D call. The specimen was blood. The clonotype was recovered from a male donor with papillary thyroid cancer or a benign thyroid nodule (not recorded which). Some clones in this sample may be carry-over from other donors' samples. This CDR3 reads CASSLARNADTQYF. The DNA of the CDR3 is TGCGCCAGCAGCTTGGCCCGGAATGCAGATACGCAGTATTTT.